This T cell receptor (beta chain) was retrieved from a study of T cells of healthy individuals. TCRdb reprocessed the 5' RACE reads via MiXCR and lists one record per CDR3 protein. In the table there are 60,000 to 70,000 distinct CDR3 sequences, roughly 16% of which are singletons. In this sample, this clonotype turned up a few times. Looked up from germline, CDR1 is DFQATT and CDR2 is SNEGSKA (reference sequence). The CDR3 has 14 residues. The V and J ends lost 2 bases and 1 base respectively, with 10 bases between them. The chain carries TRBV20-1 and TRBJ2-3, with D uncertain. The sequence came from a human donor in good health. The CDR3 DNA reads as TGCAGTGCTAGACCAACCGTCGGCACAGATACGCAGTATTTT. As protein: CSARPTVGTDTQYF.